Listed here are 2 T cell receptor beta chains from one sample, sequenced in a study of regulatory T cells in long-lasting Graves disease. Time point defined: newly diagnosed GD, antithyroid drugs for less than 3 months. TCR sequences were obtained from RNA taken from PBMCs. CDR3 regions were amplified by Arm-PCR using iRepertoire HTBI primers to build TCR beta libraries. TCRdb ran MiXCR on the multiplex PCR reads and lists one entry per CDR3 protein. This table has over 500,000 distinct CDR3 sequences, about 16% appearing once. These data also featured in a second study, about T cells in Graves' hyperthyroidism and ophthalmopathy.

The sample here was peripheral blood mononuclear cells (PBMCs), taken at new diagnosis, from a patient treated with antithyroid drugs. The receptors derive from a man aged 18 to 35 with Graves disease.

This clonotype was seen only a few times. V gene TRBV6-2 or TRBV6-3 combines with J gene TRBJ2-3, with 13 bases that match TRBD2. Per the germline V gene, CDR1 is MNHEY and CDR2 is SVGEGT. The length of the CDR3 is 18 residues. Unmatched junction bases numbered 8, after V lost 0 bases and J lost 5 bases. The CDR3 reads CASSYSTPLAGGGDTQYF. DNA for the CDR3: TGTGCCAGCAGTTACTCTACGCCACTAGCGGGAGGGGGAGATACGCAGTATTTT.

CDR3 residues: CSASHGGLRFF. The DNA for the CDR3 is TGCAGTGCTAGTCATGGGGGTTTGCGGTTCTTC. The rearrangement links TRBV20-1 to TRBJ2-1; D may be TRBD1 or TRBD2 (5 bases each). The CDR3 runs to 11 residues. Germline values: CDR1 DFQATT, CDR2 SNEGSKA (reference sequence). The V gene lost 3 bases and the J gene lost 15 bases, with 15 bases spanning the gap.